The entry that follows covers one T cell receptor beta chain sequence. Antigen unknown. Clones were sequenced by immunoSEQ multiplex PCR, and TCRdb holds only the in-frame ones, with some missing. The table includes tens of thousands of clones, approximately 86% detected once. Germline CDR1 is KGHSH and CDR2 is LQKENI. V was shortened by 0 bases and J by 3 bases, with 9 bases between the two germline ends. The CDR3 is 14 residues long. The record originates from a study of OX40 agonist ivuxolimab in advanced cancers. Study-level information: Partial responses were achieved by three patients: one hepatocellular carcinoma, two cutaneous melanoma.

General study findings and limits: CD4+ and CD8+ T cells in blood underwent clonal expansion by week 6 at 0.1 to 3.0 mg/kg. No determination was made of the antigen specificity of the expanded peripheral T cells.

V and J are TRBV18 and TRBJ2-7; D possibly corresponds to TRBD2 (5 bases). The specimen was CD4+ or CD8+ T cells sorted from blood, collected in a trial of the OX40 agonist ivuxolimab. This sequence was found in an adult with an advanced solid tumor such as melanoma, head and neck, liver or kidney cancer. CDR3 region: CASSPPSGIYEQYF. The DNA for the CDR3 is TGTGCCAGCTCACCACCTTCGGGGATCTACGAGCAGTACTTC.